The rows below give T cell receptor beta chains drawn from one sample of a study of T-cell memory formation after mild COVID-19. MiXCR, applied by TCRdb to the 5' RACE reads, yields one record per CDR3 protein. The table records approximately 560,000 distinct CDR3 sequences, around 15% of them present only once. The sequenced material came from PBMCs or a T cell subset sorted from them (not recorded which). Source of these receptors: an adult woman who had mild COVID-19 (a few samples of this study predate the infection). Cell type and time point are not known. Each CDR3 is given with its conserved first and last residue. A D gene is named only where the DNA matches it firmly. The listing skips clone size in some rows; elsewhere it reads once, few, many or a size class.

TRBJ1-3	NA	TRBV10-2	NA	CASSESGQYPGNTIYF	TGCGCCAGCAGTGAGTCCGGACAGTATCCTGGAAACACCATATATTTT
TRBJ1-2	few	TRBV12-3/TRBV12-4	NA	CASNMARADGYTF	TGTGCCAGCAATATGGCCAGGGCCGATGGCTACACCTTC
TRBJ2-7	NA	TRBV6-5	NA	CASSYSSTYEQYF	TGTGCCAGCAGTTACTCGTCAACTTACGAGCAGTACTTC
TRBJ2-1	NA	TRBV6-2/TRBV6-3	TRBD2	CASTTPLEGAGEQFF	TGTGCCAGCACCACCCCGCTCGAGGGAGCGGGGGAGCAGTTCTTC
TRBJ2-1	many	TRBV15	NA	CATRPAAYNEQFF	TGTGCCACCCGGCCAGCGGCCTACAATGAGCAGTTCTTC
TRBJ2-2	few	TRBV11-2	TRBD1	CASSSPGQHTGELFF	TGTGCCAGCAGCTCCCCGGGACAGCACACCGGGGAGCTGTTTTTT
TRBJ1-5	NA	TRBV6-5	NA	CASNKMEEYSNQPQHF	TGTGCCAGCAATAAAATGGAGGAATATAGCAATCAGCCCCAGCATTTT
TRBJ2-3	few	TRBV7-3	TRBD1	CASSWDRRVPDTQYF	TGTGCCAGCAGCTGGGACAGGAGGGTCCCAGATACGCAGTATTTT
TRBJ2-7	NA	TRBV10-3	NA	CAISESGYEQYF	TGTGCCATCAGTGAGTCCGGTTACGAGCAGTACTTC
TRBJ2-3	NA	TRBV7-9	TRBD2	CASSPTRGTSLTDTQYF	TGTGCCAGCAGCCCAACGCGCGGGACTAGCCTTACAGATACGCAGTATTTT
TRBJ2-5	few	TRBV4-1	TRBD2	CASSQEGLAGIQYF	TGCGCCAGCAGCCAAGAGGGACTAGCGGGGATCCAGTACTTC
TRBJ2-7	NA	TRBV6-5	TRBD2	CASSYTGTSGYEQYF	TGTGCCAGCAGCTACACCGGGACTAGCGGCTACGAGCAGTACTTC
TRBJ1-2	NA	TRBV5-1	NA	CASSFQGPTNYGYTF	TGCGCCAGCAGCTTCCAGGGGCCCACTAACTATGGCTACACCTTC
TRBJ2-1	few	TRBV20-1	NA	CSARDVGGRATYNEQFF	TGCAGTGCTAGAGATGTAGGGGGTCGGGCAACCTACAATGAGCAGTTCTTC
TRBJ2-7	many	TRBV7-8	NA	CASSIAPWVRIDEQYF	TGTGCCAGCAGCATAGCCCCCTGGGTCCGGATAGACGAGCAGTACTTC
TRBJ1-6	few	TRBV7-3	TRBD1	CASSSRDSNSPLHF	TGTGCCAGCAGCTCCCGGGACAGCAATTCACCCCTCCACTTT
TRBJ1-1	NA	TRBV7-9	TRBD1	CASSGQGFTEAFF	TGTGCCAGCAGCGGACAGGGGTTCACTGAAGCTTTCTTT
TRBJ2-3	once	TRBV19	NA	CASSIIGATDTQYF	TGTGCCAGTAGTATAATCGGGGCAACAGATACGCAGTATTTT
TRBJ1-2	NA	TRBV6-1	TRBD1	CASRTTGQDFYGYTF	TGTGCCAGCAGGACGACGGGACAGGATTTCTATGGCTACACCTTC
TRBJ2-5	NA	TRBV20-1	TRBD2	CSARDFQAGGRETQYF	TGCAGTGCTAGAGATTTTCAGGCGGGGGGGCGGGAGACCCAGTACTTC
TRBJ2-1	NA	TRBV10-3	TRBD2	CAISESGTSGSNEQFF	TGTGCCATCAGTGAGTCAGGGACTAGCGGGAGCAATGAGCAGTTCTTC
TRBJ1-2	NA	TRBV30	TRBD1	CAWNGQGSAGYTF	TGTGCCTGGAATGGACAGGGGAGCGCTGGCTACACCTTC
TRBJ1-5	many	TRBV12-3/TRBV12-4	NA	CASSFRGTQNQPQHF	TGTGCCAGCAGTTTTAGGGGGACACAGAATCAGCCCCAGCATTTT
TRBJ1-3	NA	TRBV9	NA	CASSFLDGPGNTIYF	TGTGCCAGCAGCTTCTTGGACGGCCCTGGAAACACCATATATTTT
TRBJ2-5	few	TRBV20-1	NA	CSASPPLPAGGEETQYF	TGCAGTGCTTCTCCACCCCTTCCAGCGGGCGGGGAAGAGACCCAGTACTTC
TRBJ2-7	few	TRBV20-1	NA	CSAPGTPPRGEQYF	TGCAGTGCTCCCGGGACACCGCCCCGGGGCGAGCAGTACTTC
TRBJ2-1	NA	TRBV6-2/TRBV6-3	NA	CASSLLLYNEQFF	TGTGCCAGCAGCCTCCTCCTCTACAATGAGCAGTTCTTC
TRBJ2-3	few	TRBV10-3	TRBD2	CAARTSVSTDTQYF	TGTGCCGCAAGGACTAGCGTTAGCACAGATACGCAGTATTTT
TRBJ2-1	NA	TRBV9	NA	CASSVDGYANEQFF	TGTGCCAGCAGCGTAGACGGGTACGCGAATGAGCAGTTCTTC
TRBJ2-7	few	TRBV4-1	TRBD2	CASSHVSGEAYEQYF	TGCGCCAGCAGCCACGTAAGCGGGGAAGCCTACGAGCAGTACTTC
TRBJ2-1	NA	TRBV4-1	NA	CDSRPTAGKHNEQFF	TGCGACAGCAGACCGACGGCGGGGAAGCACAATGAGCAGTTCTTC
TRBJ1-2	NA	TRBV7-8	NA	CASSLVMGQGYGYTF	TGTGCCAGCAGCTTAGTGATGGGCCAGGGCTATGGCTACACCTTC
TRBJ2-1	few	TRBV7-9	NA	CASSPHLGRGAYNEQFF	TGTGCCAGCAGCCCCCACTTGGGCAGGGGGGCCTACAATGAGCAGTTCTTC
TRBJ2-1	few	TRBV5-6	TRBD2	CASSLSAGTNEQFF	TGTGCCAGCAGCTTGTCAGCGGGAACCAATGAGCAGTTCTTC
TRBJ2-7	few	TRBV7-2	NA	CASSVDGFGEQYF	TGTGCCAGCAGCGTAGACGGGTTTGGCGAGCAGTACTTC
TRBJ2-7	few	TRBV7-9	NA	CASSRVWDEQYF	TGTGCCAGCAGTAGGGTATGGGACGAGCAGTACTTC
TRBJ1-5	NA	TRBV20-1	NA	CSASRESQPQHF	TGCAGTGCTAGTCGGGAGAGTCAGCCCCAGCATTTT
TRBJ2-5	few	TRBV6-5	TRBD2	CASSRVGGGEETQYF	TGTGCCAGCAGTCGTGTTGGCGGGGGGGAAGAGACCCAGTACTTC
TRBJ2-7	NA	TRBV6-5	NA	CASSYSPGRGYEQYF	TGTGCCAGCAGTTACAGTCCGGGCCGGGGCTACGAGCAGTACTTC
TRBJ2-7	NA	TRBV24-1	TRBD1	CATSDFRTGSYEQYF	TGTGCCACCAGTGATTTTAGGACAGGCTCCTACGAGCAGTACTTC
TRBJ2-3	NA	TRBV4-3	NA	CASSQDPLTADTQYF	TGCGCCAGCAGCCAAGATCCTCTCACCGCAGATACGCAGTATTTT
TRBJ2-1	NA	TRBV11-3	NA	CASSPATTLYNEQFF	TGTGCCAGCAGCCCCGCGACTACCCTCTACAATGAGCAGTTCTTC
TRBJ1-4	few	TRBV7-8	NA	CASSLFRQATNEKLFF	TGTGCCAGCAGCTTATTCCGACAGGCTACTAATGAAAAACTGTTTTTT
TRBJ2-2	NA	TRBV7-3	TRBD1	CASSFRQGYTGELFF	TGTGCCAGCAGCTTCAGACAGGGTTACACCGGGGAGCTGTTTTTT
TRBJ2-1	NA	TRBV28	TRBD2	CASSFYGTSGDNEQFF	TGTGCCAGCAGTTTTTACGGGACTAGCGGGGACAATGAGCAGTTCTTC
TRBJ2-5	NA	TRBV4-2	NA	CASSQPGWGETQYF	TGTGCCAGCAGCCAACCAGGGTGGGGAGAGACCCAGTACTTC
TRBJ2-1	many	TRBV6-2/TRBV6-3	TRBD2	CASIPKGLAYNEQFF	TGTGCCAGCATCCCGAAGGGACTAGCGTATAATGAGCAGTTCTTC